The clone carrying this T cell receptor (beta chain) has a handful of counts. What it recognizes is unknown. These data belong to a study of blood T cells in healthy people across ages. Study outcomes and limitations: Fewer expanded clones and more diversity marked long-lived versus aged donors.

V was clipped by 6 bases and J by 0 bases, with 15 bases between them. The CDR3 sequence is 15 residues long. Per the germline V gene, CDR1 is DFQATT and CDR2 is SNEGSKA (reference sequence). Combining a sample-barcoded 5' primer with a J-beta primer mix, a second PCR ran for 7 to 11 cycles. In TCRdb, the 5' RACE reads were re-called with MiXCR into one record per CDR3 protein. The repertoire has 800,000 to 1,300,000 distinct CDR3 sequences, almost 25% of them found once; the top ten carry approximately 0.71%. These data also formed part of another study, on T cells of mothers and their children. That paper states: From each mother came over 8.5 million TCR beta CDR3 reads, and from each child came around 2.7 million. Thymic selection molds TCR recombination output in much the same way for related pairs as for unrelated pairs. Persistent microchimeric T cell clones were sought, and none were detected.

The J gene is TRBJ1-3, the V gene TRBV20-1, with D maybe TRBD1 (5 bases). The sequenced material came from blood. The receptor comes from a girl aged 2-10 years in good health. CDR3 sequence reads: CSASTGQPSGNTIYF. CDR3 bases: TGCAGTGCCAGCACGGGGCAGCCCTCTGGAAACACCATATATTTT.